This TCR beta chain stems from a study of Graves' ophthalmopathy and Graves' hyperthyroidism. Broader study findings: Most clonotypes expanded in thyroid above 0.001 frequency were present in blood too.

Having ophthalmopathy, the donors showed moderate-to-severe activity, CAS ≥3 and NOSPECS ≥4, with disease lasting under 3 months. Out of about 11 ml of fresh peripheral blood, PBMCs were obtained. With regard to this clonotype: Its specificity is unknown.

TCR beta CDR3 regions were amplified from RNA transcripts. Scientists carried out first-round RT-PCR using HTBI primers and then a second-round multiplex PCR. TCRdb redid the calling of the multiplex PCR reads with MiXCR, one entry per CDR3 protein. Here the sample spans around 470,000 distinct CDR3 sequences, about an eighth being singletons. CDR3 length: 13 residues. From germline, CDR1 is LNHDA and CDR2 SQIVND (reference sequence). V was shortened by 8 bases and J by 1 base, with 11 bases between the two germline ends. Sample: blood. This chain links TRBV19 with TRBJ2-5; D may be TRBD1 or TRBD2 (5 bases each). The source is a woman aged 25 to 45 with Graves' ophthalmopathy. The CDR3 loop reads CASGTSSQETQYF. CDR3 nucleotide sequence: TGTGCCAGTGGGACGTCAAGCCAAGAGACCCAGTACTTC.